This T cell receptor beta chain originates from a study of blood T cell repertoires in COVID-19. Study-wide background: Samples came from the United States, Italy and Spain, spanning acute and convalescent COVID-19. T cells, B-cell-depleted T cells, or PBMCs provided the cDNA or gDNA that served as material.

The V end lost 3 bases, the J end lost 4 bases, and 10 bases lay between the germline ends. Germline V gene sequence: CDR1 KGHSH, CDR2 LQKENI. CDR3 length: 14 residues. How the authors handled the data: Researchers report that nucleated cell counts were estimated from reference gene primer amplification. Method: immunoSEQ multiplex PCR; TCRdb's copy keeps in-frame clones and lacks some. The D gene and trimming were derived from the DNA, and the V and J assignments and clone size from that table. The sample lists more than 250,000 clones; roughly 84% were seen once. The source is a man over 45 with active or convalescent COVID-19. Input material: peripheral blood. The V and J genes are TRBV18 and TRBJ2-1; D possibly corresponds to TRBD1 (7 bases). DNA for the CDR3: TGTGCCAGCTCACCGCGGGACAGATACAATGAGCAGTTCTTC. Residues: CASSPRDRYNEQFF. The entire variable domain, with the rest obtained from reference TRBV18 and TRBJ2-1, is as follows: NAGVMQNPRHLVRRRGQEARLRCSPMKGHSHVYWYRQLPEEGLKFMVYLQKENIIDESGMPKERFSAEFPKEGPSILRIQQVVRGDSAAYFCASSPRDRYNEQFFGPGTRLTVL.